Below, one TCR beta chain is given with its context. The data were taken from a study of blood T cell repertoires in COVID-19. Study-level information: Samples of COVID-19 (acute and convalescent) were obtained from the United States, Italy and Spain. Sources were T cells, B-cell-depleted T cells, or PBMCs; the material itself was cDNA or gDNA.

The CDR3 sequence is 15 residues long. In germline, CDR1 is MNHNY, CDR2 SVGAGI (reference sequence). With V trimmed by 4 bases and J by 7 bases, 4 bases remained unmatched. Patients at the Seattle site were enrolled during active infection and followed longitudinally. The repertoire was sequenced with immunoSEQ multiplex PCR; TCRdb's copy has only in-frame clones and lacks some. The data contain 450,000 or so clones, 70% to 90% of them singletons. The TCR was taken from a man aged 18 to 30 with COVID-19, enrolled during active disease. Sequenced input: peripheral blood. The chain carries TRBV6-6 and TRBJ2-1; 13 bases map to TRBD2. CDR3 loop: CASSSGTSGINEQFF. CDR3 coding DNA: TGTGCCAGCAGTTCCGGGACTAGCGGGATAAATGAGCAGTTCTTC.